Each of the 30 T cell receptor beta chains below was sequenced from the same sample in a study of cytomegalovirus exposure and HLA in healthy donors. PCR was performed using 60 Vbeta and 13 Jbeta primers. Sequencing was performed with immunoSEQ multiplex PCR; in TCRdb, only in-frame clones are kept and a portion is missing. The sample records 70,000 or so clones, 74% being singletons. Sequenced material: PBMCs. These receptors originate from a woman aged 60-75 years in good health and CMV-seropositive.

V usage is TRBV5-1 and J usage is TRBJ1-2; D perhaps matches TRBD1 (6 bases). The CDR3 spans 14 residues. Trimming pared 0 bases from V and 3 bases from J, leaving 9 bases between. Per germline, CDR1 SGHRS and CDR2 YFSETQ. CDR3 residues: CASSLGQVHYGYTF. The CDR3 nucleotides read TGCGCCAGCAGCTTGGGACAGGTCCACTATGGCTACACCTTC.

This clone was detected only once. This chain uses TRBV6-5 with TRBJ2-1; D might be TRBD2 (6 bases). The germline gives CDR1 MNHEY, CDR2 SVGAGI. This CDR3 spans 15 amino acids. The ends were cut back, 2 bases at V and 4 bases at J, with 12 bases in the middle. CDR3 DNA: TGTGCCAGCAGTTACGACCCCGGGAGATACAATGAGCAGTTCTTC. Protein: CASSYDPGRYNEQFF.

The gene calls are TRBV13 and TRBJ1-5; D uncertain. Trimming shortened V by 7 bases and J by 5 bases, and 21 bases separated the two germline ends. CDR3 size: 16 residues. CDR1 is PRHDT, CDR2 FYEKMQ, per germline (reference sequence). The CDR3 nucleotides read TGTGCCAGCACCCGAGGCCAGCTTAAGTCTTATCAGCCCCAGCATTTT. As protein: CASTRGQLKSYQPQHF.

The chain couples TRBV5-4 to TRBJ2-1; 7 bases are a match to TRBD2. The germline V gene encodes CDR1 SGHNT and CDR2 YYREEE (reference sequence). The CDR3 loop spans 13 amino acids. The V gene end was trimmed by 3 bases and the J gene end by 9 bases; junction bases not matched to a gene: 6. The CDR3 sequence: CASSWDYSGEQFF. CDR3 DNA sequence: TGTGCCAGCAGCTGGGACTATAGCGGTGAGCAGTTCTTC.

J is TRBJ2-5 and V is TRBV30, with a tentative D call TRBD2 (6 bases). The germline CDR1 and CDR2 sequences are GTSNPN and SVGIG (reference sequence). The CDR3 consists of 13 residues. Trimming removed 6 bases from V and 9 bases from J, with 20 bases in between. The CDR3 DNA reads TGTGCCTGTTCGAAAGGCGGGGCCCTGGCCCAGTACTTC. Residues: CACSKGGALAQYF.

This clone has just one count. The chain links TRBV11-2 to TRBJ2-1, with TRBD2 identical over 8 bases. The CDR3 has 15 amino acids. Trimming removed 3 bases from V and 12 bases from J; junction bases left unmatched: 13. Per the germline V gene, CDR1 is SGHAT and CDR2 is FQNNGV. CDR3 region: CASSFSSGSVVGQFF. In DNA, the CDR3 is TGTGCCAGCAGCTTTTCGAGCGGGAGTGTCGTTGGGCAGTTCTTC.

This sequence joins TRBV7-6 and TRBJ1-1; D not resolved. The germline V gene has CDR1 SGHVS and CDR2 FNYEAQ. The V gene lost 5 bases and the J gene lost 3 bases, with 10 bases spanning the gap. The CDR3 covers 13 residues. The CDR3 reads CASSLSTYTEAFF. The CDR3 coding sequence is TGTGCCAGCAGCCTCAGTACATACACTGAAGCTTTCTTT.

V gene TRBV7-9 combines with J gene TRBJ2-2; D may be TRBD2 (7 bases). The germline V gene encodes CDR1 SEHNR and CDR2 FQNEAQ (reference sequence). This CDR3 is 16 amino acids long. V lost 5 bases to trimming and J lost 4 bases, with 17 bases between them. The CDR3 loop is CASSPSGGAFTGELFF. For the CDR3, the DNA is TGTGCCAGCAGCCCAAGTGGGGGGGCCTTCACCGGGGAGCTGTTTTTT.

The count of this clone is one. The chain has TRBV27 and TRBJ2-1; D ambiguous. Trimming took 5 bases from V and 10 from J, leaving 9 bases between them. The CDR3 runs 11 residues. Germline CDR1 MNHEY, CDR2 SMNVEV (reference sequence). CDR3 protein: CASSRTEEQFF. Here the CDR3 DNA reads TGTGCCAGCAGTCGTACAGAAGAGCAGTTCTTC.

Worth noting for this clone: One end of the junction does not line up with germline, which may come from a read error. The chain is built from TRBV19 and TRBJ1-2, with D tentatively TRBD1 (6 bases). Germline V gives CDR1 LNHDA, CDR2 SQIVND (reference sequence). The CDR3 is 17 amino acids. The CDR3 loop is CDSKGSLLGTHLGGYTF. The CDR3 DNA is TGTGACAGTAAAGGCTCCCTCCTCGGGACACACCTTGGTGGCTACACCTTC. Together with reference TRBV19 and TRBJ1-2, the CDR3 gives the full variable domain: DGGITQSPKYLFRKEGQNVTLSCEQNLNHDAMYWYRQDPGQGLRLIYYSQIVNDFQKGDIAEGYSVSREKKESFPLTVTSAQKNPTAFYLCDSKGSLLGTHLGGYTFGSGTRLTVV.

This chain links TRBV7-9 with TRBJ1-5; D gene ambiguous. V lost 2 bases and J lost 7, with 9 bases in between. Germline V gene data show CDR1 as SEHNR and CDR2 as FQNEAQ (reference sequence). The CDR3 totals 13 residues. The CDR3 region has the DNA TGTGCCAGCAGCTTAAATGAGGGCCAGCCCCAGCATTTT. The encoded protein is CASSLNEGQPQHF.

The CDR3 DNA reads TGTGCCAGCAGCCCGGAGCGGGGCGGCACAGATACGCAGTATTTT. Protein sequence: CASSPERGGTDTQYF. V gene TRBV6-4 combines with J gene TRBJ2-3, with 7 positions matching TRBD2. V lost 6 bases to trimming and J lost 1 base; unmatched junction nucleotides: 7. This CDR3 is 15 amino acids long. Germline CDR1 and CDR2: MRHNA and SNTAGT.

V gene TRBV13 combines with J gene TRBJ1-1, with 7 bases identical to TRBD1. V lost 5 bases to trimming and J lost 0 bases; unmatched junction nucleotides: 6. The CDR3 runs 15 residues. Looked up from germline, CDR1 is PRHDT and CDR2 is FYEKMQ (reference sequence). The CDR3 sequence is CASSPRTGLNTEAFF. The DNA for the CDR3 is TGTGCCAGCAGCCCCCGGACAGGTCTGAACACTGAAGCTTTCTTT.

The chain employs TRBV5-4 and TRBJ1-6; 9 bases are shared with TRBD1. The CDR3 totals 16 residues. The V segment lost 4 bases and the J segment 9 bases; nucleotides outside the gene matches: 11. Germline V lookup: CDR1 SGHNT, CDR2 YYREEE (reference sequence). DNA of the CDR3: TGTGCCAGCAGCCGGGGCGGGGACAGGGTTAGTTCACCCCTCCACTTT. Translating gives CASSRGGDRVSSPLHF.

The rearrangement uses TRBV7-8 and TRBJ2-5; 7 bases fit TRBD2. Germline values: CDR1 SGHVS, CDR2 FQNEAQ. CDR3 length: 13 amino acids. V lost 5 bases to trimming and J lost 2 bases; unmatched junction nucleotides: 2. CDR3 region: CASSQAGQETQYF. The CDR3 DNA reads as TGTGCCAGCAGCCAAGCGGGGCAAGAGACCCAGTACTTC.

The rearrangement links TRBV18 to TRBJ1-1; TRBD1 is a possible D gene (5 bases). Germline CDR1 is KGHSH and CDR2 is LQKENI. The CDR3 extends over 13 amino acids. V was clipped by 0 bases and J by 8 bases, with 10 bases between them. CDR3 sequence: CASSPPGGGEAFF. The CDR3 coding sequence is TGTGCCAGCTCACCACCGGGCGGGGGGGAAGCTTTCTTT. Using reference TRBV18 and TRBJ1-1 for the parts outside the CDR3, the full variable domain is NAGVMQNPRHLVRRRGQEARLRCSPMKGHSHVYWYRQLPEEGLKFMVYLQKENIIDESGMPKERFSAEFPKEGPSILRIQQVVRGDSAAYFCASSPPGGGEAFFGQGTRLTVV.

The chain links TRBV2 to TRBJ1-3; TRBD1 matches 8 bases. CDR1 and CDR2 (germline): SNHLY, FYNNEI. V was clipped by 8 bases and J by 4 bases; unmatched bases: 19. The CDR3 is 18 amino acids. CDR3 sequence: CASDDRGGTRGSGNTIYF. The CDR3 nucleotides read TGTGCCAGCGATGACAGGGGAGGAACGAGAGGGTCAGGAAACACCATATATTTT.

In this sample, this clone turned up a few times. V and J are TRBV5-6 and TRBJ1-1; D is unclear. This CDR3 region has 13 residues. Trimming took 1 base from V and 3 from J, leaving 7 bases between them. Germline V lookup: CDR1 SGHDT, CDR2 YYEEEE. The CDR3 region is CASSLRSDTEAFF. CDR3 coding DNA: TGTGCCAGCAGCTTGCGGTCGGACACTGAAGCTTTCTTT.

The chain has TRBV7-2 and TRBJ1-3; 8 nucleotides match TRBD1. Germline V gene sequence: CDR1 SGHTA, CDR2 FQGNSA. The CDR3 is 15 amino acids. J lost 5 bases, V lost 5 bases, and 8 bases had no gene match. The CDR3 DNA reads as TGTGCCAGCAGCCCCCGGACAGGGAGTAGAAACACCATATATTTT. It is translated as CASSPRTGSRNTIYF.

The chain has TRBV27 and TRBJ2-1, with 8 positions matching TRBD2. CDR3 size: 15 residues. V trimming: 8 bases; J trimming: 10 bases; junction bases outside the gene matches: 16. Germline V lookup: CDR1 MNHEY, CDR2 SMNVEV (reference sequence). The CDR3, as DNA: TGTGCCAGCCGAGACTCGAAATTAGCGGGACACGAGCAGTTCTTC. Translating it yields CASRDSKLAGHEQFF.

Only a few counts were recorded for this clone. This chain connects TRBV5-1 to TRBJ1-1, with D tentatively TRBD1 (6 bases). V gave up 5 bases and J gave up 2 bases, with 13 bases separating them. This CDR3 has 14 residues. The germline V gene encodes CDR1 SGHRS and CDR2 YFSETQ. This CDR3 reads CASSPQGPNTEAFF. CDR3 DNA: TGCGCCAGCAGTCCACAGGGACCTAACACTGAAGCTTTCTTT.

This rearrangement joins TRBV7-9 to TRBJ2-5; no definite D call. The ends were cut back, 1 base at V and 2 bases at J, with 11 bases in the middle. The germline gives CDR1 SEHNR, CDR2 FQNEAQ (reference sequence). This CDR3 contains 15 residues. The CDR3 nucleotides read TGTGCCAGCAGCTTAGGCTCCCCTAGGCAAGAGACCCAGTACTTC. Protein product: CASSLGSPRQETQYF.

The genes are TRBV6-4 and TRBJ1-2; TRBD1 is a possible D gene (5 bases). This CDR3 is built from 15 residues. Germline lookup yields CDR1 MRHNA and CDR2 SNTAGT. V gave up 2 bases and J gave up 2 bases, with 12 bases separating them. The CDR3 protein is CASSDPPGRNYGYTF. CDR3 sequence (DNA): TGTGCCAGCAGTGACCCCCCAGGGAGGAACTATGGCTACACCTTC.

The count of this clone is one. The rearrangement uses TRBV30 and TRBJ2-4, with D possibly being TRBD2 (5 bases). The CDR3 consists of 11 residues. Germline CDR1 reads GTSNPN; CDR2 reads SVGIG (reference sequence). V shed 1 base and J shed 10 bases, with 8 bases lying between them. DNA of the CDR3: TGTGCCTGGAGTGGGTCGGGGATTCAGTACTTC. It is translated as CAWSGSGIQYF.

The chain uses TRBV7-9 and TRBJ1-5; no definite D call. Germline values: CDR1 SEHNR, CDR2 FQNEAQ (reference sequence). The CDR3 has 12 residues. Trimming stripped 3 bases from V and 8 bases from J, with 8 bases between. CDR3 DNA sequence: TGTGCCAGCAGCTTTGGCCCCGAGCCCCAGCATTTT. As protein: CASSFGPEPQHF.

This sequence joins TRBV4-2 and TRBJ2-3; no clear D. The CDR3 extends over 16 amino acids. Trimming cost V 0 bases and J 3 bases, with 13 bases left between them. Germline values: CDR1 LGHNA, CDR2 YNFKEQ. CDR3 region: CASSQDLARSTDTQYF. CDR3 nucleotides: TGTGCCAGCAGCCAAGATTTGGCTAGGTCAACAGATACGCAGTATTTT.

This clone came up once. The chain is built from TRBV5-1 and TRBJ2-7; D gene ambiguous. V gave up 1 base and J gave up 5 bases, with 7 bases separating them. CDR3 length: 12 residues. Germline loops: CDR1 SGHRS, CDR2 YFSETQ. The CDR3 reads CASSLIDNEQYF. The CDR3 region has the DNA TGCGCCAGCAGCTTGATAGACAACGAGCAGTACTTC.

J is TRBJ1-1 and V is TRBV12-5, with TRBD1 as a possible D gene (6 bases). The V gene lost 2 bases and the J gene lost 6 bases, with 13 bases spanning the gap. This CDR3 contains 14 residues. Germline V CDR1 and CDR2: LGHNT, FRNRAP. CDR3 DNA sequence: TGTGCTAGTGGTTTGTGGGGGCGCCCAGCTGAAGCTTTCTTT. This codes for CASGLWGRPAEAFF. Full variable domain (missing parts from reference TRBV12-5 and TRBJ1-1): DARVTQTPRHKVTEMGQEVTMRCQPILGHNTVFWYRQTMMQGLELLAYFRNRAPLDDSGMPKDRFSAEMPDATLATLKIQPSEPRDSAVYFCASGLWGRPAEAFFGQGTRLTVV.

The chain employs TRBV9 and TRBJ1-4; D is undetermined. Germline loops: CDR1 SGDLS, CDR2 YYNGEE. The ends were cut back, 4 bases at V and 5 bases at J, with 9 bases in the middle. The CDR3 runs 13 residues. CDR3 amino acids: CASSRALNEKLFF. The CDR3 DNA follows: TGTGCCAGCAGCCGCGCCCTAAATGAAAAACTGTTTTTT.

V is TRBV19 and J is TRBJ2-3, with 7 bases identical to TRBD2. The J segment lost 6 bases and the V segment lost 9 bases, leaving 15 bases of the junction unmatched. This CDR3 contains 15 residues. Germline CDR1 LNHDA, CDR2 SQIVND (reference sequence). The CDR3 protein is CASSSRPAGTDTQYF. The CDR3 DNA reads as TGTGCCAGCTCTTCTCGCCCAGCGGGGACCGATACGCAGTATTTT.